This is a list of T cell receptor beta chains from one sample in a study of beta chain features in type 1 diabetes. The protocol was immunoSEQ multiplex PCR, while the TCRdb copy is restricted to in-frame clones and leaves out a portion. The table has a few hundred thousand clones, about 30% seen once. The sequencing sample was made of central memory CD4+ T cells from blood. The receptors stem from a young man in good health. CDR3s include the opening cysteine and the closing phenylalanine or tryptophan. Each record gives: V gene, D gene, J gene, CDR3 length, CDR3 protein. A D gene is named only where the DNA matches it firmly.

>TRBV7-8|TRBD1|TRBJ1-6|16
CASSLEGTADNSPLHF
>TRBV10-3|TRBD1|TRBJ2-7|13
CAISEAQGYEQYF
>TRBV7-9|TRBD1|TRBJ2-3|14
CASSLTQGADTQYF
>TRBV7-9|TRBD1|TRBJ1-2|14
CASSSGTGSYGYTF
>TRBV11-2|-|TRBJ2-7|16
CASSRQSQIPPYEQYF
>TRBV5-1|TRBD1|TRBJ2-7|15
CASSLMGQGTYEQYF
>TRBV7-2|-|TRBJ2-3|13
CASSHTTTDTQYF
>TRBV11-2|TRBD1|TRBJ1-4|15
CASSLARGRGEKLFF
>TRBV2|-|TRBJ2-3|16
CASASRGALMTDTQYF
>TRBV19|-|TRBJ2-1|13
CASSIGPLNEQFF
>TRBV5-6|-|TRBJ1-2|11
CASSSRGGYTF
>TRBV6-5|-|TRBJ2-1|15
CASSYTGGSYNEQFF
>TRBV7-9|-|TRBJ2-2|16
CASSLAGPGRTGELFF
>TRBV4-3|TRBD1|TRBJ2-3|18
CASSQGGTGRTTADTQYF
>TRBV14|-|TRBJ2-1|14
CASSQVASYNEQFF
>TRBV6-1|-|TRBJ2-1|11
CASSDLNEQFF
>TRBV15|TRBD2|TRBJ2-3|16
CATSRAQAGELDTQYF
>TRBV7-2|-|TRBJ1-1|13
CASSRGLNTEAFF
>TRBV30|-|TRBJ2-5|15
CAWSEKGTAQETQYF
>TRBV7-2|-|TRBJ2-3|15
CASSLAFSSTDTQYF
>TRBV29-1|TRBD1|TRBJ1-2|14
CSVGEPGQTYGYTF
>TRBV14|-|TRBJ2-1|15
CASSGWESSYNEQFF
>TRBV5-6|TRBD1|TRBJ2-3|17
CASSPPYRTGGRDTQYF
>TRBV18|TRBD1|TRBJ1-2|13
CASSRDSDYGYTF
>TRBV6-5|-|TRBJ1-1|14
CASSWSPGNTEAFF
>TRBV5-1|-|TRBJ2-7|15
CASSLSAGGSYEQYF
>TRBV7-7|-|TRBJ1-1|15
CASSLPPDRNTEAFF
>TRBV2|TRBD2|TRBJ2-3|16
CASSPGTSGLTDTQYF
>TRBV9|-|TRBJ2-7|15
CASSGGGQQTYEQYF
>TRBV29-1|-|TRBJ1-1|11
CSVPSGDEAFF
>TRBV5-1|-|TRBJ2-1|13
CASSLAVRNEQFF
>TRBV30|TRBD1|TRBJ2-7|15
CAWRGDRGSPYEQYF
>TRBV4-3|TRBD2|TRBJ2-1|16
CASSPTLAGGNNEQFF
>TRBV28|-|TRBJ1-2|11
CASSGNYGYTF
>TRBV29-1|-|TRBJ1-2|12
CSVGGIVEQYTF
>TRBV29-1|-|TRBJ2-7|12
CSVGDPLGEQYF
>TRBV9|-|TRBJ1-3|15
CASSEQVTSGNTIYF
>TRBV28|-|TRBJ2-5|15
CASSLPQGNQETQYF
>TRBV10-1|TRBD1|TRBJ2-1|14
CASSERTGINEQFF
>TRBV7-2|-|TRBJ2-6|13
CASRASGANVLTF
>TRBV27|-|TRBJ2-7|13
CASRERLAYEQYF
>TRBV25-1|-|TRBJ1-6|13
CASSDPYNSPLHF
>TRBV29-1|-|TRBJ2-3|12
CSVVGYTDTQYF
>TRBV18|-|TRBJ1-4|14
CACAEGRSNEKLFF
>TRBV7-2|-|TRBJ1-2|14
CASSPVSGNYGYTF